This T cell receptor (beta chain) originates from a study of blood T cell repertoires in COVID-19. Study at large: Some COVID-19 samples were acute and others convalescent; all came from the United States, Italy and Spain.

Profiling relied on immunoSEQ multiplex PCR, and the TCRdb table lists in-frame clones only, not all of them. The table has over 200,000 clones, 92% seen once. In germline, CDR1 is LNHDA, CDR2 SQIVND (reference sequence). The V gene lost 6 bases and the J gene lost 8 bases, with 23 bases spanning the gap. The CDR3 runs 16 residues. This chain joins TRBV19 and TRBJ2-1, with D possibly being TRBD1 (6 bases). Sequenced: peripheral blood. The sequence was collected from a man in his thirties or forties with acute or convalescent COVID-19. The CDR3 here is CASSRSGTSRDHEQFF. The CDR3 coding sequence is TGTGCCAGTAGCCGCTCCGGGACATCGCGTGACCATGAGCAGTTCTTC.